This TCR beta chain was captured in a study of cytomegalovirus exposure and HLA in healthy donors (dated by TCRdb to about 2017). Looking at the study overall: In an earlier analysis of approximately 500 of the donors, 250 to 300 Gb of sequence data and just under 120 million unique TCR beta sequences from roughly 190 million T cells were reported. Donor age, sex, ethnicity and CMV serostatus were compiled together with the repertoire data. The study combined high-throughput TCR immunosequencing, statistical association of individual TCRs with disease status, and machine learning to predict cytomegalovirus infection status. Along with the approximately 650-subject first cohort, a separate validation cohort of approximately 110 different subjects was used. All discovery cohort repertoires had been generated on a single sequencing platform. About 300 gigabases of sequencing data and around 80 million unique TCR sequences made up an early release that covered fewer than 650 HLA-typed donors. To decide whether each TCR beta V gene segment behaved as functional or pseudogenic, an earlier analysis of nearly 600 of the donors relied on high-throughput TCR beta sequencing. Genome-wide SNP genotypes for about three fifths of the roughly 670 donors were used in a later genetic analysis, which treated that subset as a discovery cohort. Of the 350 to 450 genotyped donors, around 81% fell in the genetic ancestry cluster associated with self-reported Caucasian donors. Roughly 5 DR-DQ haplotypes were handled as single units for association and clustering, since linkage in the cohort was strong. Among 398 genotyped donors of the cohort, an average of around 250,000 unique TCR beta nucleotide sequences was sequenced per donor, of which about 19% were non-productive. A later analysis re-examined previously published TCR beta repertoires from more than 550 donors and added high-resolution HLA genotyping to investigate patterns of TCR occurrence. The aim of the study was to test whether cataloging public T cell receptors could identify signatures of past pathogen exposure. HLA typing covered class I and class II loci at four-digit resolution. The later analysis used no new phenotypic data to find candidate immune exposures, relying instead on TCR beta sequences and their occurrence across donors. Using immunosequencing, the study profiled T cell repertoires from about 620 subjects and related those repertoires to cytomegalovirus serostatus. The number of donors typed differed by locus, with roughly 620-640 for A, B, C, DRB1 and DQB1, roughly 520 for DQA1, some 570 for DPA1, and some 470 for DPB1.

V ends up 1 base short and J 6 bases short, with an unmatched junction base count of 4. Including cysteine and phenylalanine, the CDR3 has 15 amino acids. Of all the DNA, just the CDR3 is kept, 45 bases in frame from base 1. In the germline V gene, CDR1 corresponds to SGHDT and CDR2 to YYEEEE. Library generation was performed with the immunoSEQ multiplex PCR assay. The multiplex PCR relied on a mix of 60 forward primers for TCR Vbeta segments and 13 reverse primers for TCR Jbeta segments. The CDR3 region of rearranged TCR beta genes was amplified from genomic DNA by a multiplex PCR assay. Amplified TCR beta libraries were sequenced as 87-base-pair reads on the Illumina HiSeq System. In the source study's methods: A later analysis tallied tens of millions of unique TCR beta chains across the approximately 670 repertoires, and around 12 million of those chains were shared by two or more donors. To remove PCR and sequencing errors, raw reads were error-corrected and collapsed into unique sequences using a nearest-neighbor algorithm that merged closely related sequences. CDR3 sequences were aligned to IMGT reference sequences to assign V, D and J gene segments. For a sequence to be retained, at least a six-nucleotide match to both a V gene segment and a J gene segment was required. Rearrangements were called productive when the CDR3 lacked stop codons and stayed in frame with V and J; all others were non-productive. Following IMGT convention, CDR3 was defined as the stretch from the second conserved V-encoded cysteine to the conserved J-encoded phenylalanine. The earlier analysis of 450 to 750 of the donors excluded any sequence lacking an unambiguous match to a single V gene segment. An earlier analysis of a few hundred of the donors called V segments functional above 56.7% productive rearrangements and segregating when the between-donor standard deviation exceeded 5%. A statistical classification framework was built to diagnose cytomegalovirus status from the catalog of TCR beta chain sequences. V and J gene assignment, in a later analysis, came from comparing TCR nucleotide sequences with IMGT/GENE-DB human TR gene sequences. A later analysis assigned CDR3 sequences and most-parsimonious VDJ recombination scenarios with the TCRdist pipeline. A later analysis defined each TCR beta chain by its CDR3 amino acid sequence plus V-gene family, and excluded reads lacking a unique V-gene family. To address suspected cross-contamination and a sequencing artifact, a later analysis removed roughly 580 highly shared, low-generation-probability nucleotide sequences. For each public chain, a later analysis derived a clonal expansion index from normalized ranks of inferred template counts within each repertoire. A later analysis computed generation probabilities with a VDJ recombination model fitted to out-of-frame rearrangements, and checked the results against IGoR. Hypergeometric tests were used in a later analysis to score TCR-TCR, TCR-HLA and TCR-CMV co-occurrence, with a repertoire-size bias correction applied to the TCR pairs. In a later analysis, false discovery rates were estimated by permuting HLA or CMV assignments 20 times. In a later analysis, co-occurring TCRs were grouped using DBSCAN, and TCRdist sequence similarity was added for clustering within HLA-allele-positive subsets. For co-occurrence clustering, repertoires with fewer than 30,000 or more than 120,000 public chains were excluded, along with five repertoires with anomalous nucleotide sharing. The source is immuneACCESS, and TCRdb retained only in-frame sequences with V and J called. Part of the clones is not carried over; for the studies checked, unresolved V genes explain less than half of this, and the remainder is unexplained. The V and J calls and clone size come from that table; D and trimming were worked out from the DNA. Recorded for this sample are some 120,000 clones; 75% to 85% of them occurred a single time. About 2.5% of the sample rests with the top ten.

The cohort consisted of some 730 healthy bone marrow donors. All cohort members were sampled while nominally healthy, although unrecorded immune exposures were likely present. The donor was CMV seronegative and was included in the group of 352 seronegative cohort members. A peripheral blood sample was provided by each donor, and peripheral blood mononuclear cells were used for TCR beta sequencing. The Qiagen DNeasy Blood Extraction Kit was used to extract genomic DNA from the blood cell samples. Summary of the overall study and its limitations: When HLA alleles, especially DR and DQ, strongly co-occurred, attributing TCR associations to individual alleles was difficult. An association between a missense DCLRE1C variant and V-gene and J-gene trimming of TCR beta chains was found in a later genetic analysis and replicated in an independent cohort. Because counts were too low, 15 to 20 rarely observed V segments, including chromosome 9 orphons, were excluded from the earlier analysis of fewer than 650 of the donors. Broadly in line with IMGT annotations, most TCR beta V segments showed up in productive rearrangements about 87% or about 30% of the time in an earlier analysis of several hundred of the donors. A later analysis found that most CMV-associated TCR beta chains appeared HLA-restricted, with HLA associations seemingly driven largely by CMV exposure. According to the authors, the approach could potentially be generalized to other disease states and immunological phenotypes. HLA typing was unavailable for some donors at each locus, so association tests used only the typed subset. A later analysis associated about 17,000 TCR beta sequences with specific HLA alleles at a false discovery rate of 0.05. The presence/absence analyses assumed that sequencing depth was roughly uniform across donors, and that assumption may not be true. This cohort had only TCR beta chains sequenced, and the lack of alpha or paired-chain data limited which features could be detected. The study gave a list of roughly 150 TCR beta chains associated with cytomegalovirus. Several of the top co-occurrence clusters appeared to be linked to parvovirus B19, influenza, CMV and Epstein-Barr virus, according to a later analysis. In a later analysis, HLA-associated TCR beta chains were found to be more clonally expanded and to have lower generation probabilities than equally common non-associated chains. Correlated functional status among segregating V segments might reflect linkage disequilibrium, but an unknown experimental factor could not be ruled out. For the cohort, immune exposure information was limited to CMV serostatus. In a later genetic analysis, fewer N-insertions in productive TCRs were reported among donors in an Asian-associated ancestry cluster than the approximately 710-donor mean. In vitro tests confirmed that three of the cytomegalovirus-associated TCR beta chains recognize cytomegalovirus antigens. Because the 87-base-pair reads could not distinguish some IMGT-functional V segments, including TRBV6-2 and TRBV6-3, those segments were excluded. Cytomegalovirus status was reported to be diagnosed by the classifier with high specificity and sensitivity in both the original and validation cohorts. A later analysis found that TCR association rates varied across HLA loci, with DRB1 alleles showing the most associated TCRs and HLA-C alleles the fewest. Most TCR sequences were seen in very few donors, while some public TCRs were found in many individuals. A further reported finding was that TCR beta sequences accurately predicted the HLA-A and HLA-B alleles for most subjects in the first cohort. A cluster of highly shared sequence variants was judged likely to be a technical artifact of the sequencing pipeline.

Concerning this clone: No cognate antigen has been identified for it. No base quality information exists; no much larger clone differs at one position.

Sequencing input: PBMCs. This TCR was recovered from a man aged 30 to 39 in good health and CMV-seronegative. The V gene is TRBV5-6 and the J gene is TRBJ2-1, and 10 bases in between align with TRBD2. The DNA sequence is TGTGCCAGCAGCTTGAAACTAGCGGGAATCAATGAGCAGTTCTTC. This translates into CASSLKLAGINEQFF.